One and the same sample provided the 21 T cell receptor beta chains below, sequenced in a study of T cell changes during pregnancy in multiple sclerosis. Produced via immunoSEQ multiplex PCR; TCRdb's table is partial and in-frame only. The sample contains about 30,000 clones, roughly 94% of which appear only once. The specimen was peripheral blood, collected in the first trimester of pregnancy. Source of these receptors: a female donor in good health, enrolled as a control in a pregnancy study.

The chain employs TRBV10-3 and TRBJ1-1; D is perhaps TRBD1 (6 bases). CDR1 and CDR2 (germline): ENHRY, SYGVKD. The length of the CDR3 is 12 residues. V shed 6 bases and J shed 5 bases, with 10 bases lying between them. CDR3 DNA sequence: TGTGCCATCAGCAGGGGATCGACTGAAGCTTTCTTT. It specifies CAISRGSTEAFF.

V and J are TRBV7-2 and TRBJ1-1; 11 bases fit TRBD1. The CDR3 sequence is 14 residues long. The germline CDR1 and CDR2 sequences are SGHTA and FQGNSA. The ends lost 6 bases at V and 6 bases at J; junction bases unmatched: 6. DNA for the CDR3: TGTGCCAGCAGGAGGACAGGGGGCTCGTCTGAAGCTTTCTTT. Its protein product is CASRRTGGSSEAFF.

This chain uses TRBV29-1 with TRBJ2-7; a possible D gene is TRBD1 (5 bases). V was pared by 1 base and J by 1 base, with 8 bases between. This CDR3 region has 13 residues. Germline CDR1 is SQVTM and CDR2 is ANQGSEA. Here the CDR3 reads CSVEGGRSYEQYF. The CDR3 DNA reads as TGCAGCGTTGAAGGGGGCCGATCCTACGAGCAGTACTTC.

The V gene is TRBV30, the J gene TRBJ2-7, with D unclear. In germline, CDR1 is GTSNPN, CDR2 SVGIG (reference sequence). The V end was cut by 6 bases, the J end by 2 bases, with 11 bases between. The CDR3 spans 12 residues. This chain's CDR3 is CACLRQTYEQYF. In DNA form, the CDR3 reads TGTGCCTGCCTCAGGCAAACCTACGAGCAGTACTTC.

A single count supports this clone. This CDR3 is also generated by other DNA sequences in the sample. The chain carries TRBV10-3 and TRBJ2-1; 7 nucleotides match TRBD2. The length of the CDR3 is 11 residues. Germline V gene sequence: CDR1 ENHRY, CDR2 SYGVKD. V shed 9 bases and J 7 bases; nucleotides not matched to a gene: 3. The CDR3 nucleotides are TGTGCCATTGGGGGAGGGAATGAGCAGTTCTTC. Protein: CAIGGGNEQFF.

This clone has a single count. V and J are TRBV7-2 and TRBJ2-1; 10 nucleotides match TRBD2. The CDR3 extends over 19 amino acids. The V and J ends lost 5 bases and 0 bases, in that order; junction bases with no gene match: 13. Looked up from germline, CDR1 is SGHTA and CDR2 is FQGNSA. CDR3 bases: TGTGCCAGCAGCCCCGTCGGTAGCGGGGGGCCGAGCTCCTACAATGAGCAGTTCTTC. It yields the protein CASSPVGSGGPSSYNEQFF.

With respect to this clone: The identical CDR3 is also encoded by other nucleotide sequences in the sample. This chain uses TRBV28 with TRBJ2-2; 12 bases map to TRBD2. The CDR3 has 16 amino acids. The V and J ends lost 11 bases and 7 bases, in that order; junction bases with no gene match: 14. Germline CDR1 MDHEN, CDR2 SYDVKM. The CDR3 coding sequence is TGTGCCTCCTGTGCCCGACTAGCGGGGGTCGTCGGGGAGCTGTTTTTT. This sequence encodes CASCARLAGVVGELFF.

The chain combines TRBV5-1 with TRBJ2-7; the D gene is possibly TRBD1 (5 bases). Per germline, CDR1 SGHRS and CDR2 YFSETQ. V was pared by 1 base and J by 1 base, with 18 bases between. This CDR3 contains 17 residues. DNA for the CDR3: TGCGCCAGCAGCTTGTCAACGACAGCGATCAGATCCTACGAGCAGTACTTC. Translation gives CASSLSTTAIRSYEQYF.

The chain uses TRBV6-5 and TRBJ2-3; D uncertain. Germline loops: CDR1 MNHEY, CDR2 SVGAGI. The V end lost 3 bases, the J end lost 4 bases, and 14 bases lay between the germline ends. The CDR3 length is 15 residues. In DNA, the CDR3 is TGTGCCAGCAGTTATAGTGCCGGCGGAGCAGATACGCAGTATTTT. Translating gives CASSYSAGGADTQYF.

The chain employs TRBV19 and TRBJ2-5; 8 nucleotides line up with TRBD1. CDR1 and CDR2 from the germline V gene are LNHDA and SQIVND (reference sequence). The trim removed 3 bases at V and 5 bases at J, leaving 11 bases unmatched. The CDR3 spans 16 residues. The CDR3 nucleotides are TGTGCCAGTAGTATCTTAGGGACAGGAAAGAGGGAGACCCAGTACTTC. Translation gives CASSILGTGKRETQYF.

CDR3 nucleotide sequence: TGTGCCAGCAGTGAACTCGGGGGATCAGGCACTGAAGCTTTCTTT. Translating it yields CASSELGGSGTEAFF. The rearrangement joins TRBV25-1 to TRBJ1-1, with D possibly being TRBD1 (5 bases). Germline lookup yields CDR1 MGHDK and CDR2 SYGVNS. V lost 2 bases to trimming and J lost 4 bases, with 14 bases between them. The length of the CDR3 is 15 residues.

The chain is built from TRBV11-2 and TRBJ2-5; 13 positions match TRBD2. This CDR3 spans 17 amino acids. The V gene end was trimmed by 5 bases and the J gene end by 5 bases; junction bases not matched to a gene: 11. Germline CDR1 reads SGHAT; CDR2 reads FQNNGV. CDR3 sequence (DNA): TGTGCCAGCAGCCCGCGGACTAGCGGGGGCCCAAGGGAGACCCAGTACTTC. The encoded protein is CASSPRTSGGPRETQYF.

The rearrangement uses TRBV7-2 and TRBJ1-3; D call uncertain. Trimming removed 0 bases from V and 0 bases from J, with 9 bases in between. Germline V gene sequence: CDR1 SGHTA, CDR2 FQGNSA. The length of the CDR3 is 16 residues. The CDR3 sequence: CASSLAPAGSGNTIYF. DNA of the CDR3: TGTGCCAGCAGCTTAGCCCCCGCAGGCTCTGGAAACACCATATATTTT. Looking up the rest from reference TRBV7-2 and TRBJ1-3 gives the full variable domain: GAGVSQSPSNKVTEKGKDVELRCDPISGHTALYWYRQSLGQGLEFLIYFQGNSAPDKSGLPSDRFSAERTGGSVSTLTIQRTQQEDSAVYLCASSLAPAGSGNTIYFGEGSWLTVV.

The rearrangement uses TRBV5-4 and TRBJ2-5; TRBD2 matches at 11 bases. This CDR3 region has 18 residues. Losses at the gene ends were 0 bases for V and 2 bases for J; bases not matched to a gene: 9. CDR1 and CDR2 (germline): SGHNT, YYREEE (reference sequence). The CDR3 spells CASSLDFSGGGPQETQYF. CDR3 bases: TGTGCCAGCAGCTTGGATTTTAGCGGGGGGGGCCCACAAGAGACCCAGTACTTC.

As DNA, the CDR3 is TGTGCCATCAGTGCGGGACTAGTCACAGATACGCAGTATTTT. It codes for CAISAGLVTDTQYF. V is TRBV10-3 and J is TRBJ2-3; 8 nucleotides match TRBD2. Trimming removed 4 bases from V and 2 bases from J; junction bases left unmatched: 2. The CDR3 length is 14 residues. The germline gives CDR1 ENHRY, CDR2 SYGVKD.

The chain employs TRBV13 and TRBJ2-2; 15 bases map to TRBD2. The CDR3 runs to 18 residues. Germline values: CDR1 PRHDT, CDR2 FYEKMQ (reference sequence). The ends lost 5 bases at V and 5 bases at J; junction bases unmatched: 9. The CDR3 sequence: CASSPTSGTSGGTGELFF. DNA for the CDR3: TGTGCCAGCAGCCCGACCTCCGGGACTAGCGGGGGGACCGGGGAGCTGTTTTTT.

This chain uses TRBV9 with TRBJ1-1, with 7 nucleotides matching TRBD1. CDR1 SGDLS and CDR2 YYNGEE come from the germline V gene. Trimming cost V 3 bases and J 0 bases; bases outside gene matches: 11. The CDR3 is 17 residues long. The CDR3 is CASSAPRTGIMNTEAFF. In DNA form, the CDR3 reads TGTGCCAGCAGCGCCCCCCGGACAGGAATCATGAACACTGAAGCTTTCTTT.

This chain links TRBV7-2 with TRBJ2-1; 12 nucleotides align to TRBD2. The CDR3 covers 19 residues. V lost 3 bases to trimming and J lost 2 bases; unmatched junction nucleotides: 11. Germline V gene data show CDR1 as SGHTA and CDR2 as FQGNSA. The CDR3 sequence is CASSFAAGTSGQTYNEQFF. The DNA of the CDR3 is TGTGCCAGCAGCTTCGCGGCCGGGACTAGCGGGCAGACCTACAATGAGCAGTTCTTC.

This chain joins TRBV6-1 and TRBJ2-7; maybe TRBD2 (5 bases). The V end lost 0 bases, the J end lost 3 bases, and 12 bases lay between the germline ends. CDR1 and CDR2 from the germline V gene are MNHNS and SASEGT. CDR3 size: 15 residues. The CDR3 bases are TGTGCCAGCAGTGAAGCAGGGAGCGTCAGCTACGAGCAGTACTTC. Translation: CASSEAGSVSYEQYF.

This clone was counted between two and nine times. The chain recombines TRBV29-1 with TRBJ1-1; 7 bases line up with TRBD1. The junction had 4 bases not matched to a gene; V was cut back by 6 bases and J by 3 bases. The CDR3 loop spans 12 amino acids. From germline, CDR1 is SQVTM and CDR2 ANQGSEA. The CDR3 region has the DNA TGCAGCGTCCAAACAGGGGACACTGAAGCTTTCTTT. Translation gives CSVQTGDTEAFF.

The genes are TRBV4-3 and TRBJ1-1, with D maybe TRBD1 (6 bases). The CDR3 is 17 amino acids. V was shortened by 5 bases and J by 3 bases, with 22 bases between the two germline ends. Germline assignment: CDR1 LGHNA and CDR2 YSLEER. CDR3 in amino acids: CASSTETRGGEDTEAFF. Here the CDR3 DNA reads TGCGCCAGCAGCACAGAAACAAGGGGGGGGGAGGACACTGAAGCTTTCTTT.